Each of the 23 T cell receptor beta chains below was sequenced from the same sample in a study of shared clonotypes between healthy human individuals (dated by TCRdb to 2019 to 2021). Library preparation employed the immunoSEQ multiplex PCR assay. In its TCRdb copy, this immuneACCESS table keeps in-frame sequences only and misses some clones. Where compared with another copy, unresolved V genes explain less than half of these, and the others have no known cause. This sample gives over 2 million clones in total; about 90% of them show up just once. The ten largest make up approximately 0.4% of the sample. What was sequenced was naive CD4+ T cells from PBMCs. The cell subset or site tag for this specimen amounts to: CD45RA+ positively selected. The receptors come from a man between 18 and 35 years old in good health. Some clones in this sample may be carry-over from other donors' samples.

The V and J genes are TRBV28 and TRBJ1-5; 7 bases line up with TRBD1. The V gene end was trimmed by 5 bases and the J gene end by 9 bases; junction bases not matched to a gene: 10. This CDR3 spans 14 amino acids. The germline V gene has CDR1 MDHEN and CDR2 SYDVKM. The CDR3 sequence: CASSPGDSLRPQHF. CDR3 nucleotide sequence: TGTGCCAGCAGTCCCGGGGACAGCCTACGGCCCCAGCATTTT.

This chain connects TRBV6-6 to TRBJ1-2; D might be TRBD1 (5 bases). The CDR3 runs 15 residues. Trimming removed 0 bases from V and 6 bases from J, with 14 bases in between. CDR1 and CDR2 from the germline V gene are MNHNY and SVGAGI (reference sequence). The CDR3 DNA reads as TGTGCCAGCAGTTACTCGTTCGGGGGAGCAAATGGCTACACCTTC. This sequence encodes CASSYSFGGANGYTF.

J is TRBJ1-3 and V is TRBV5-8; D gene unclear. CDR1 is SGHTS, CDR2 YDEGEE, per germline. CDR3 length: 16 residues. Trimming pared 1 base from V and 0 bases from J, leaving 11 bases between. Written as DNA, the CDR3 is TGTGCCAGCAGCTTGATTGGCAGCAGCTCTGGAAACACCATATATTTT. Translated, it gives CASSLIGSSSGNTIYF.

The genes are TRBV7-7 and TRBJ2-1; 12 positions match TRBD2. V shed 6 bases and J 10 bases; nucleotides not matched to a gene: 16. The CDR3 has 17 amino acids. Germline-derived CDR1 and CDR2 are SSHAT and FNYEAQ (reference sequence). CDR3 nucleotides: TGTGCCAGCAGTCCTACTTTCGCTAGCGGGAGGGCCCTCGAGCAGTTCTTC. It yields the protein CASSPTFASGRALEQFF.

The chain employs TRBV5-4 and TRBJ1-1, with D hard to call. Trimming removed 2 bases at V and 1 base at J, with 9 bases between. The germline V gene encodes CDR1 SGHNT and CDR2 YYREEE (reference sequence). CDR3 length equals 14 residues. CDR3 nucleotides: TGTGCCAGCAGCTTCATCCGGAAGAACACTGAAGCTTTCTTT. It yields the protein CASSFIRKNTEAFF.

The chain employs TRBV11-3 and TRBJ2-3, with a tentative D call TRBD2 (6 bases). V dropped 5 bases and J dropped 4 bases, with 19 bases sitting between them. In germline, CDR1 is SGHNT, CDR2 YENEEA. The CDR3 length is 16 residues. The CDR3: CASSPNSGRRADTQYF. The CDR3 DNA follows: TGTGCCAGCAGCCCCAACTCAGGGAGGAGGGCAGATACGCAGTATTTT.

This clone turned up a few times. The rearrangement joins TRBV7-2 to TRBJ2-5, with 12 nucleotides matching TRBD2. Looked up from germline, CDR1 is SGHTA and CDR2 is FQGNSA. With 5 bases clipped from V and 6 bases from J, the junction kept 7 bases outside the gene matches. The CDR3 has 15 residues. CDR3 in DNA: TGTGCCAGCAGCGAGCCTAGCGGGAGGGCGAAGACCCAGTACTTC. This encodes CASSEPSGRAKTQYF.

The chain couples TRBV11-3 to TRBJ2-7, with TRBD1 as a possible D gene (5 bases). The CDR3 extends over 14 amino acids. With 1 base removed from V and 2 bases from J, the gap between germline ends came to 9 bases. Germline V lookup: CDR1 SGHNT, CDR2 YENEEA. The CDR3: CASSLGGKAYEQYF. The DNA for the CDR3 is TGTGCCAGCAGCTTAGGGGGCAAGGCCTACGAGCAGTACTTC.

The genes are TRBV2 and TRBJ2-7; D gene uncertain. The CDR3 contains 13 residues. The V gene's germline CDR1 is SNHLY and CDR2 FYNNEI. V lost 5 bases and J lost 0, with 8 bases in between. The DNA for the CDR3 is TGTGCCAGCAGTCCACCGGACTCCTACGAGCAGTACTTC. Translated: CASSPPDSYEQYF. Variable domain in full (rest from reference TRBV2 and TRBJ2-7): EPEVTQTPSHQVTQMGQEVILRCVPISNHLYFYWYRQILGQKVEFLVSFYNNEISEKSEIFDDQFSVERPDGSNFTLKIRSTKLEDSAMYFCASSPPDSYEQYFGPGTRLTVT.

The V gene is TRBV5-1, the J gene TRBJ1-2, with 7 bases matching TRBD1. This CDR3 is built from 14 residues. The germline gives CDR1 SGHRS, CDR2 YFSETQ. Trimming cost V 4 bases and J 1 base; bases outside gene matches: 4. The CDR3 DNA sequence: TGCGCCAGCAGCGGCGGGGACAGTAACTATGGCTACACCTTC. Translated: CASSGGDSNYGYTF.

CDR3 bases: TGCGCCAGCAGCTCTAATAGCGGGAGATTCTACGAGCAGTACTTC. Its translation is CASSSNSGRFYEQYF. V and J are TRBV5-1 and TRBJ2-7; 9 bases match TRBD2. Germline values: CDR1 SGHRS, CDR2 YFSETQ. The CDR3 totals 15 residues. Germline trimming cut 3 bases from V and 3 bases from J; bases unmatched to any gene: 7.

DNA for the CDR3: TGTGCCAGTACCTTCGCCTATGGCACTGAAGCTTTCTTT. This gives the protein CASTFAYGTEAFF. This chain joins TRBV19 and TRBJ1-1, with D uncertain. Trimming stripped 7 bases from V and 4 bases from J, with 13 bases between. This CDR3 spans 13 amino acids. Germline-derived CDR1 and CDR2 are LNHDA and SQIVND (reference sequence).

This chain connects TRBV30 to TRBJ2-3; tentative D call: TRBD1 (6 bases). CDR1 and CDR2 from the germline V gene are GTSNPN and SVGIG (reference sequence). The CDR3 is 14 residues long. Deletions cut 3 bases from V and 1 base from J, with 11 bases between. The CDR3 protein is CAWRTPGGTDTQYF. The CDR3 DNA is TGTGCCTGGAGAACCCCAGGGGGCACAGATACGCAGTATTTT.

The table lists this clone with a few counts. V usage is TRBV18 and J usage is TRBJ1-1; D unresolved. Germline CDR1 is KGHSH and CDR2 is LQKENI. Trimming removed 6 bases at V and 8 bases at J, with 10 bases between. The CDR3 is 11 amino acids. The CDR3 DNA follows: TGTGCCAGCTCCCAAACTTCCGAAGCTTTCTTT. The encoded protein is CASSQTSEAFF.

V and J are TRBV21-1 and TRBJ1-1; TRBD1 is the table's D call and was not checked against the DNA. TRBV21-1 is classified as a pseudogene. The CDR3 runs 17 residues. CDR3 residues: CASSKGDRGLLNTEAFF. The CDR3 nucleotides are TGTGCCAGCAGCAAAGGAGACAGGGGGCTGTTGAACACTGAAGCTTTCTTT.

The J gene is TRBJ2-2, the V gene TRBV6-6; TRBD2 matches at 10 bases. Germline lookup yields CDR1 MNHNY and CDR2 SVGAGI (reference sequence). This CDR3 is built from 16 residues. V was pared by 3 bases and J by 5 bases, with 6 bases of the junction left unmatched. CDR3 protein: CASSYSLAGETGELFF. CDR3 bases: TGTGCCAGCAGTTATTCCCTAGCGGGAGAAACCGGGGAGCTGTTTTTT.

The chain employs TRBV2 and TRBJ1-2; 9 nucleotides agree with TRBD1. The CDR3 contains 12 residues. Germline CDR1 SNHLY, CDR2 FYNNEI. Trimming took 10 bases from V and 9 from J; bases not matched to a gene: 9. The CDR3, as DNA: TGTGCCATCTCCGGACAGGGGTTCCGCTACACCTTC. Translation gives CAISGQGFRYTF.

This clone was recorded only once. Other DNA sequences from this sample encode an identical CDR3 as well. The chain joins TRBV18 to TRBJ2-1; 9 positions agree with TRBD2. Trimming cost V 3 bases and J 6 bases; bases outside gene matches: 0. Germline-derived CDR1 and CDR2 are KGHSH and LQKENI. The CDR3 spans 13 residues. CDR3 nucleotides: TGTGCCAGCTCACCGACTAGCGGCAATGAGCAGTTCTTC. It codes for CASSPTSGNEQFF.

CDR3 DNA sequence: TGTGCCAGCAGTCCTCCAGACGGGACAGGGGGAGAAAAACTGTTTTTT. It yields the protein CASSPPDGTGGEKLFF. The J gene is TRBJ1-4, the V gene TRBV28, with 11 bases fitting TRBD1. J gave up 8 bases and V 5 bases, and 10 bases lay outside the gene matches. This CDR3 contains 16 residues. The germline V gene has CDR1 MDHEN and CDR2 SYDVKM.

The V and J genes are TRBV11-2 and TRBJ2-4, with D perhaps TRBD2 (5 bases). Germline V gene data show CDR1 as SGHAT and CDR2 as FQNNGV. The V gene lost 4 bases and the J gene lost 0 bases, with 10 bases spanning the gap. This CDR3 comprises 15 residues. This CDR3 is CASSYQLVAKNIQYF. The CDR3 coding sequence is TGTGCCAGCAGCTACCAACTAGTAGCCAAAAACATTCAGTACTTC.

CDR3 sequence: CSVVIAGDTDTQYF. The CDR3 nucleotides read TGCAGCGTTGTAATAGCGGGCGACACAGATACGCAGTATTTT. J is TRBJ2-3 and V is TRBV29-1; 7 positions match TRBD2. V dropped 4 bases and J dropped 2; count of bases not matched to a gene: 6. The CDR3 loop spans 14 amino acids. The germline gives CDR1 SQVTM, CDR2 ANQGSEA.

The gene calls are TRBV7-2 and TRBJ1-5; the D is unclear. The CDR3 length is 15 residues. V was cut by 0 bases and J by 7 bases, with 13 bases left in between. In germline, CDR1 is SGHTA, CDR2 FQGNSA. CDR3 in amino acids: CASSLAVVGGQPQHF. In nucleotides, the CDR3 is TGTGCCAGCAGCTTAGCGGTGGTGGGAGGGCAGCCCCAGCATTTT.

In DNA, the CDR3 is TGCGCCAGCAGCTTGGAGTCCAGTAACACCGGGGAGCTGTTTTTT. It is translated as CASSLESSNTGELFF. The chain combines TRBV5-1 with TRBJ2-2, with no clear D. CDR1 and CDR2 (germline): SGHRS, YFSETQ. The V end lost 0 bases, the J end lost 2 bases, and 8 bases lay between the germline ends. There are 15 residues in the CDR3.